The 15 T cell receptor beta chains below all came from one sample that was sequenced in a study of regulatory T cells in long-lasting Graves disease. Arm-PCR of CDR3 regions and iRepertoire HTBI primers were the basis on which TCR beta libraries were built. TCRdb passed the multiplex PCR reads through MiXCR, listing each CDR3 protein once. There are roughly 470,000 distinct CDR3 sequences in the sample; under 25% occur only once, and 7.8% lies in the top ten. Time point: persistent/refractory GD, antithyroid drugs over 5 years with positive TRAb. PBMC RNA was the source of the TCR library. The source was peripheral blood mononuclear cells (PBMCs), collected when the disease was refractory, from a patient treated with antithyroid drugs. All receptors derive from a female donor with Graves disease.

The rearrangement joins TRBV3-2 to TRBJ2-1; the D call in the table, TRBD2, was not verified against the DNA. TRBV3-2 is an annotated pseudogene. This CDR3 region has 19 residues. The CDR3 DNA follows: TGTGCCAGCAGCCAACCTGCCCCGACCGGGACTAGACTCAGGGGTGAGCAGTTCTTC. This sequence encodes CASSQPAPTGTRLRGEQFF.

This clonotype was detected ten times or more. The J gene is TRBJ1-6, the V gene TRBV5-6, with D unclear. This CDR3 is 12 amino acids long. Germline values: CDR1 SGHDT, CDR2 YYEEEE. Trimming left V 2 bases short and J 9 bases short, with 6 bases between. Here the CDR3 DNA reads TGTGCCAGCAGCTTCGCGGCTTCACCCCTCCACTTT. It encodes CASSFAASPLHF.

V gene TRBV5-1 combines with J gene TRBJ2-7, with D tentatively TRBD1 (5 bases). Germline loops: CDR1 SGHRS, CDR2 YFSETQ. V was trimmed by 3 bases and J by 7 bases, leaving 11 bases between them. This CDR3 has 12 residues. In nucleotides, the CDR3 is TGCGCCAGCAGCTCTACCCCAGGGGAGCAGTACTTC. This sequence encodes CASSSTPGEQYF.

This clonotype appeared a few times. The chain carries TRBV14 and TRBJ1-5; TRBD1 might be the D (6 bases). The germline gives CDR1 SGHDN, CDR2 FVKESK. The V end lost 3 bases, the J end lost 6 bases, and 12 bases lay between the germline ends. CDR3 length: 14 amino acids. As DNA, the CDR3 is TGTGCCAGCAGCCATGCAGGGGAGGGTCAGCCCCAGCATTTT. Translation gives CASSHAGEGQPQHF.

This clonotype occurred many times. This chain links TRBV7-9 with TRBJ1-1; D ambiguous. The CDR3 has 13 amino acids. Germline V gene sequence: CDR1 SEHNR, CDR2 FQNEAQ (reference sequence). V was pared by 1 base and J by 1 base, with 4 bases between. This CDR3 is CASSLERNTEAFF. For the CDR3, the DNA is TGTGCCAGCAGCTTAGAGAGGAACACTGAAGCTTTCTTT.

The chain employs TRBV9 and TRBJ2-3, with 10 bases matching TRBD2. From germline, CDR1 is SGDLS and CDR2 YYNGEE. The junction had 3 bases not matched to a gene; V was cut back by 0 bases and J by 2 bases. The CDR3 runs to 16 residues. The CDR3 protein is CASSVGLAGPTDTQYF. CDR3 in DNA: TGTGCCAGCAGCGTAGGACTAGCGGGTCCCACAGATACGCAGTATTTT.

This clonotype has just one count. Possible read error: a much larger clone is one base away. The V call is TRBV27, the J call TRBJ2-7; no definite D call. The CDR3 spans 14 residues. Germline V gene lookup returns CDR1 MNHEY and CDR2 SMNVEV (reference sequence). The CDR3 region has the DNA TGTACCTGCAGTTTCGGCTTTTTAAACTACGAGCAGTACTTC. This translates into CTCSFGFLNYEQYF.

This clonotype was observed a handful of times. The chain uses TRBV20-1 and TRBJ2-2, with 8 bases that match TRBD1. The V segment lost 2 bases and the J segment 6 bases; nucleotides outside the gene matches: 5. CDR3 length equals 14 residues. The V gene's germline CDR1 is DFQATT and CDR2 SNEGSKA (reference sequence). The CDR3 here is CSARLQGAAGELFF. As DNA, the CDR3 is TGCAGTGCTAGATTGCAGGGGGCCGCCGGGGAGCTGTTTTTT.

The chain employs TRBV7-2 and TRBJ1-1; tentatively, D is TRBD1 (6 bases). Germline-derived CDR1 and CDR2 are SGHTA and FQGNSA. The CDR3 runs 17 residues. With 1 base removed from V and 4 bases from J, the gap between germline ends came to 19 bases. The CDR3 here is CASSLGSGARSGTEAFF. The CDR3 coding sequence is TGTGCCAGCAGCTTAGGGTCGGGGGCGCGGAGTGGCACTGAAGCTTTCTTT.

The table lists this clonotype with many counts. The rearrangement links TRBV20-1 to TRBJ2-7; no reliable D call. V lost 3 bases to trimming and J lost 0 bases, with 12 bases between them. Germline V CDR1 and CDR2: DFQATT, SNEGSKA (reference sequence). This CDR3 contains 14 residues. The CDR3 region is CSASPNGLSYEQYF. The CDR3 bases are TGCAGTGCTAGTCCCAACGGCCTCTCCTACGAGCAGTACTTC.

Note on this clonotype: This clone may be a read error of a much larger clone one base away. V gene TRBV12-3 or TRBV12-4 combines with J gene TRBJ2-4, with D possibly matching TRBD2 (5 bases). CDR3 size: 15 residues. The CDR3 DNA follows: TGTGCCAGCAGTTTTGGCACGGAGGCCAGAAACATTCAGTACTTC. Translating it yields CASSFGTEARNIQYF.

In its sample, this clonotype was seen a few times. The V call is TRBV30, the J call TRBJ2-7; D perhaps matches TRBD1 (6 bases). Germline lookup yields CDR1 GTSNPN and CDR2 SVGIG (reference sequence). This CDR3 contains 13 residues. The V and J ends lost 3 bases and 3 bases respectively, with 12 bases between them. The CDR3 protein is CAWRDSADYEQYF. DNA of the CDR3: TGTGCCTGGAGGGACAGTGCCGACTACGAGCAGTACTTC.

This clonotype was observed at least ten times. This chain uses TRBV6-2 or TRBV6-3 with TRBJ1-5; a possible D gene is TRBD1 (5 bases). CDR1 is MNHEY and CDR2 is SVGEGT in the germline V gene. This CDR3 spans 14 amino acids. V dropped 4 bases and J dropped 0 bases, with 7 bases sitting between them. The CDR3 DNA reads as TGTGCCAGCAGTTCTACAGGTAGCAATCAGCCCCAGCATTTT. Protein sequence: CASSSTGSNQPQHF.

This clonotype turned up a few times. The rearrangement uses TRBV28 and TRBJ1-2; D uncertain. The CDR3 is 13 amino acids. Trimming stripped 2 bases from V and 2 bases from J, with 6 bases between. Germline V gives CDR1 MDHEN, CDR2 SYDVKM. The CDR3 spells CASSLGPNYGYTF. CDR3 nucleotide sequence: TGTGCCAGCAGTTTAGGTCCCAACTATGGCTACACCTTC.

Only a few counts were recorded for this clonotype. In DNA, the CDR3 is TGTGCCAGCGGACATGCGAACATTCAGTACTTC. Protein product: CASGHANIQYF. The V gene is TRBV14, the J gene TRBJ2-4, with a tentative D call TRBD1 (5 bases). V was pared by 8 bases and J by 7 bases, with 9 bases between. Germline CDR1 and CDR2: SGHDN and FVKESK. The CDR3 length is 11 residues. The full variable domain, its missing parts supplied by reference TRBV14 and TRBJ2-4, is EAGVTQFPSHSVIEKGQTVTLRCDPISGHDNLYWYRRVMGKEIKFLLHFVKESKQDESGMPNNRFLAERTGGTYSTLKVQPAELEDSGVYFCASGHANIQYFGAGTRLSVL.